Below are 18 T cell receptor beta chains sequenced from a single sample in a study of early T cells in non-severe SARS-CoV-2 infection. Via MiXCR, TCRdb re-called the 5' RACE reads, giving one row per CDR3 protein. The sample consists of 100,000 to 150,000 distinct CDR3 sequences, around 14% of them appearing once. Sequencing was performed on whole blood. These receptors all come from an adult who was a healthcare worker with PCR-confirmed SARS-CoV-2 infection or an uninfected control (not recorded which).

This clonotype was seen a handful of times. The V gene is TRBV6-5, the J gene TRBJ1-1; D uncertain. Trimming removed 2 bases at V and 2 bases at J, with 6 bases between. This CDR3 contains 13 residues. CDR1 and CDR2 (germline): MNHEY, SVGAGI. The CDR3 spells CASSYEPNTEAFF. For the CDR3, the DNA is TGTGCCAGCAGTTACGAACCCAACACTGAAGCTTTCTTT.

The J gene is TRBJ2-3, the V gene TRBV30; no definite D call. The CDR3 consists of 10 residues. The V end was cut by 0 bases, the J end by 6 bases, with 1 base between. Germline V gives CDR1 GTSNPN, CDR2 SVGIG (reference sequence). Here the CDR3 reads CAWSVDTQYF. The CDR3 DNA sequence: TGTGCCTGGAGTGTGGATACGCAGTATTTT.

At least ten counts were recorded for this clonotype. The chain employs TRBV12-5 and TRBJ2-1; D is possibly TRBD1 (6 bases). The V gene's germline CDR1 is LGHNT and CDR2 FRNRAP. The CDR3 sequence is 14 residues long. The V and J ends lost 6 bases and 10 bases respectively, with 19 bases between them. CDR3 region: CASGPTQGPPEQFF. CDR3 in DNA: TGTGCTAGTGGCCCCACACAGGGTCCCCCCGAGCAGTTCTTC.

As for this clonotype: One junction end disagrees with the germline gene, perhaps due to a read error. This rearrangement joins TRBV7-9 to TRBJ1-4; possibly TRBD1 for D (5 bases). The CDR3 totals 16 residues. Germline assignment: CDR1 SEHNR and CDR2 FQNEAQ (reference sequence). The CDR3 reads CASSSHFSGPKEKLFF. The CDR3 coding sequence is TGTGCCAGCAGCTCCCACTTCTCAGGGCCTAAGGAAAAACTGTTTTTT.

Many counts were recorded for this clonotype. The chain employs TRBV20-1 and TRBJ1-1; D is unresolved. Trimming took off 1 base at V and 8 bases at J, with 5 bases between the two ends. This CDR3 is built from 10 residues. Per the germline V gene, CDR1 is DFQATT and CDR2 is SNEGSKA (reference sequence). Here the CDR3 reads CSARVAEAFF. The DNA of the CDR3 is TGCAGTGCTAGAGTTGCCGAAGCTTTCTTT.

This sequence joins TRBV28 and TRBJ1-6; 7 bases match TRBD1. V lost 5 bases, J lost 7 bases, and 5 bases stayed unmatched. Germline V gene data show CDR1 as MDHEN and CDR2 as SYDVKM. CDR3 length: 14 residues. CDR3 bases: TGTGCCAGCAGTAACGGACAGGCCAATTCACCCCTCCACTTT. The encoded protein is CASSNGQANSPLHF.

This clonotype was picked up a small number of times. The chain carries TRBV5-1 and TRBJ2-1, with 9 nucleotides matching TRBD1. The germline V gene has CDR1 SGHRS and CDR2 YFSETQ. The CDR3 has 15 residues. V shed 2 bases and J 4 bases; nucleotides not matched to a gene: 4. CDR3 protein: CASSFRDREYNEQFF. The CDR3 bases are TGCGCCAGCAGCTTCCGGGACAGGGAGTACAATGAGCAGTTCTTC. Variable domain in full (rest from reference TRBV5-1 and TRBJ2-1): KAGVTQTPRYLIKTRGQQVTLSCSPISGHRSVSWYQQTPGQGLQFLFEYFSETQRNKGNFPGRFSGRQFSNSRSEMNVSTLELGDSALYLCASSFRDREYNEQFFGPGTRLTVL.

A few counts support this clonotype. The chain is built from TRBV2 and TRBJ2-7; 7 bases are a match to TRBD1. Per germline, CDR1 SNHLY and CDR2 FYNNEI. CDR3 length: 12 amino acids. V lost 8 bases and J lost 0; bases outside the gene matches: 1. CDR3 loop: CASGTASYEQYF. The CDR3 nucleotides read TGTGCCAGCGGGACAGCCTCCTACGAGCAGTACTTC.

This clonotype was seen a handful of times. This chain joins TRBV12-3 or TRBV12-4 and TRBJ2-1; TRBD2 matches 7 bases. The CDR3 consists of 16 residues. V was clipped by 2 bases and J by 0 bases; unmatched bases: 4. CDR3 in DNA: TGTGCCAGCAGTTTATTTGGGGGGGGCTCCTACAATGAGCAGTTCTTC. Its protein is CASSLFGGGSYNEQFF.

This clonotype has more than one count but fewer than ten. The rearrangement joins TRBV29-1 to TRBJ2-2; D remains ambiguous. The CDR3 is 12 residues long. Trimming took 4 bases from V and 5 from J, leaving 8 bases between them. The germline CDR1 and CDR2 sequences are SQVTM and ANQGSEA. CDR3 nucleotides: TGCAGCGTTGGAGTAGGGACCGGGGAGCTGTTTTTT. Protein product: CSVGVGTGELFF.

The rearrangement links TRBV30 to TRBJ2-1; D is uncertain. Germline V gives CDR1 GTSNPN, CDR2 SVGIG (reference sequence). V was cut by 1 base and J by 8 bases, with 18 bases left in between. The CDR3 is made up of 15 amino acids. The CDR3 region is CAWSDPIGWADEQFF. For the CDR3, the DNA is TGTGCCTGGAGTGACCCAATTGGGTGGGCCGATGAGCAGTTCTTC.

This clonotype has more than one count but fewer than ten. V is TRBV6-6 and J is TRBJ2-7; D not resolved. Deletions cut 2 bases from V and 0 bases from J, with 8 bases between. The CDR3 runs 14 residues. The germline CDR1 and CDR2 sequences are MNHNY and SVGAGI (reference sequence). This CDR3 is CASSYRRSSYEQYF. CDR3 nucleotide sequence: TGTGCCAGCAGTTACAGGCGAAGCTCCTACGAGCAGTACTTC.

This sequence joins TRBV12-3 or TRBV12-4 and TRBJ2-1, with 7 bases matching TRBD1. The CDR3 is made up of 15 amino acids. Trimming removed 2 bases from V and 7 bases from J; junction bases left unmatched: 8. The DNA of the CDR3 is TGTGCCAGCAGTTTACTTTCAGGGGGACAAAATGAGCAGTTCTTC. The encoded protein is CASSLLSGGQNEQFF.

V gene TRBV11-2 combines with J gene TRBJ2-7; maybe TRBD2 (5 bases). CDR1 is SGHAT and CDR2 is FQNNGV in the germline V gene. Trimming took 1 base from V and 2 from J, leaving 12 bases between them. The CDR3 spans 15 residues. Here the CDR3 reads CASSLGADSTYEQYF. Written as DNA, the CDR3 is TGTGCCAGCAGCTTAGGGGCGGACTCCACCTACGAGCAGTACTTC. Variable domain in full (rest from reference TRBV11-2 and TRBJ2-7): EAGVAQSPRYKIIEKRQSVAFWCNPISGHATLYWYQQILGQGPKLLIQFQNNGVVDDSQLPKDRFSAERLKGVDSTLKIQPAKLEDSAVYLCASSLGADSTYEQYFGPGTRLTVT.

The CDR3 nucleotides read TGTGCCAGCAGTTTGCGAGACACCATATATTTT. It is translated as CASSLRDTIYF. The chain couples TRBV12-3 or TRBV12-4 to TRBJ1-3; no definite D call. Trimming removed 3 bases from V and 8 bases from J, with 5 bases in between. The CDR3 totals 11 residues.

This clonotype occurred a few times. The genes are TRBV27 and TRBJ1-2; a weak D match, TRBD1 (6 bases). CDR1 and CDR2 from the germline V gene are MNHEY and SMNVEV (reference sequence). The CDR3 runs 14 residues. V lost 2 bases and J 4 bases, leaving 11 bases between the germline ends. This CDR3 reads CASSLGGPGYGYTF. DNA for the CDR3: TGTGCCAGCAGTTTAGGGGGGCCAGGCTATGGCTACACCTTC.

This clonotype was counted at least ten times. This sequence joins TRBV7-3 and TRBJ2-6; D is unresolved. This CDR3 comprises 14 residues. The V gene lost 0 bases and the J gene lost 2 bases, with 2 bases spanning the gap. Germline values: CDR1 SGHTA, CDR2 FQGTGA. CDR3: CASSLTAGANVLTF. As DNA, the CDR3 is TGTGCCAGCAGCTTAACGGCTGGGGCCAACGTCCTGACTTTC.

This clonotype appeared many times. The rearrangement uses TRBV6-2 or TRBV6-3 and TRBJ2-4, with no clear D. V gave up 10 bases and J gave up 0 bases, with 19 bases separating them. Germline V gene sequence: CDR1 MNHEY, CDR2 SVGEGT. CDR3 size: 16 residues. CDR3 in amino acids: CAISLPGLLAKNIQYF. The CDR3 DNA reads TGTGCCATTAGCCTACCCGGGCTTCTAGCCAAAAACATTCAGTACTTC.